The 22 T cell receptor beta chains below were found in one sample sequenced in a study of blood T cells in healthy people across ages. The second PCR ran roughly 6 to 11 cycles with a sample-barcoded 5' primer and J-beta primers. TCRdb re-analysed the 5' RACE reads in MiXCR, keeping a single row per CDR3 protein. The data contain fewer than 700,000 distinct CDR3 sequences, 40% to 45% of them singletons. The sequenced sample consisted of blood. All receptors come from a man aged 80 or over in good health.

This clonotype has at least ten counts. The chain has TRBV7-6 and TRBJ2-7, with TRBD2 matching over 12 bases. CDR1 and CDR2 from the germline V gene are SGHVS and FNYEAQ. V was pared by 5 bases and J by 3 bases, with 5 bases of the junction left unmatched. The CDR3 runs 15 residues. The CDR3 sequence is CASSPSGGAFYEQYF. The CDR3 nucleotides are TGTGCCAGCAGCCCTAGCGGGGGGGCGTTCTACGAGCAGTACTTC.

This clonotype has a single count. J is TRBJ2-4 and V is TRBV10-3; 11 bases are shared with TRBD2. The J call could be wrong; TRBJ2-7 is a better fit for the DNA end. The germline V gene encodes CDR1 ENHRY and CDR2 SYGVKD. The CDR3 sequence is 15 residues long. The CDR3 nucleotides read TGTGCCATCAGTGAACTAGCGGGGGTAACCTACGAGCAGTACTTC. Translating gives CAISELAGVTYEQYF.

The V call is TRBV21-1, the J call TRBJ2-5; the D segment call TRBD2 is taken from the table without a DNA check. TRBV21-1 is a pseudogene segment. The CDR3 consists of 13 residues. The CDR3 is CASPRRGEETQYF. For the CDR3, the DNA is TGTGCCAGCCCCAGGAGGGGTGAAGAGACCCAGTACTTC.

The chain recombines TRBV20-1 with TRBJ2-7; no clear D gene. Germline V gene lookup returns CDR1 DFQATT and CDR2 SNEGSKA (reference sequence). V dropped 3 bases and J dropped 1 base, with 13 bases sitting between them. The CDR3 runs to 14 residues. Here the CDR3 reads CSARQGLQSYEQYF. CDR3 sequence (DNA): TGCAGTGCTAGGCAAGGCCTCCAGTCCTACGAGCAGTACTTC.

This clonotype was seen only a few times. The CDR3 sequence is CASSPTGTSGRSDTQYF. The CDR3 region has the DNA TGTGCCAGCAGCCCTACCGGGACTAGCGGGAGATCAGATACGCAGTATTTT. The rearrangement links TRBV9 to TRBJ2-3, with 14 positions matching TRBD2. The junction had 8 bases not matched to a gene; V was cut back by 4 bases and J by 4 bases. The germline V gene has CDR1 SGDLS and CDR2 YYNGEE. This CDR3 contains 17 residues.

Only a few counts were recorded for this clonotype. This chain connects TRBV3-1 to TRBJ1-4; D is undetermined. Germline V CDR1 and CDR2: LGHDT, YNNKEL (reference sequence). Trimming stripped 1 base from V and 1 base from J, with 10 bases between. CDR3 length equals 16 residues. CDR3 amino acids: CASSQARLITNEKLFF. CDR3 sequence (DNA): TGTGCCAGCAGCCAAGCCCGACTGATAACTAATGAAAAACTGTTTTTT.

Written as DNA, the CDR3 is TGCAGTGCGTGGGGCAGCGGGGGGCCGTTGGAGGGTGAGCAGTACTTC. The encoded protein is CSAWGSGGPLEGEQYF. The chain employs TRBV20-1 and TRBJ2-1; 9 bases align to TRBD2. Near its end, the DNA agrees better with TRBJ2-7, so the J call may be wrong. CDR3 length equals 16 residues. Germline V CDR1 and CDR2: DFQATT, SNEGSKA (reference sequence).

The chain links TRBV20-1 to TRBJ1-5; TRBD1 aligns across 7 bases. The germline CDR1 and CDR2 sequences are DFQATT and SNEGSKA (reference sequence). The trim removed 6 bases at V and 0 bases at J, leaving 11 bases unmatched. The CDR3 totals 16 residues. The CDR3 DNA is TGCAGTGCAACCGGGACAGCTATCAGTAGCAATCAGCCCCAGCATTTT. Its protein is CSATGTAISSNQPQHF.

This chain uses TRBV3-1 with TRBJ2-2; 10 nucleotides agree with TRBD1. The germline V gene encodes CDR1 LGHDT and CDR2 YNNKEL (reference sequence). Trimming removed 4 bases from V and 6 bases from J; junction bases left unmatched: 5. The CDR3 contains 15 residues. The DNA of the CDR3 is TGTGCCAGCAGCCCCCGGACAGGGGGGGCCGGGGAGCTGTTTTTT. Translation: CASSPRTGGAGELFF.

The genes are TRBV6-5 and TRBJ2-5, with D maybe TRBD2 (6 bases). Germline V gene data show CDR1 as MNHEY and CDR2 as SVGAGI. Between the trimmed V and J ends, which lost 10 bases and 5 bases, there was a span of 17 bases. The length of the CDR3 is 13 residues. The CDR3 reads CATTWGVPETQYF. The CDR3 DNA sequence: TGTGCCACCACCTGGGGGGTTCCCGAGACCCAGTACTTC.

This clonotype has only one observation. The V call is TRBV6-2 or TRBV6-3, the J call TRBJ2-1, with 7 positions matching TRBD2. Germline assignment: CDR1 MNHEY and CDR2 SVGEGT. V lost 2 bases and J lost 5; bases outside the gene matches: 3. The CDR3 is 14 residues long. CDR3 amino acids: CASSYPAGNNEQFF. DNA of the CDR3: TGTGCCAGCAGTTACCCAGCGGGGAACAATGAGCAGTTCTTC.

The chain has TRBV11-3 and TRBJ2-3, with 10 bases that match TRBD1. The CDR3 totals 15 residues. Germline V gene data show CDR1 as SGHNT and CDR2 as YENEEA. The J segment lost 7 bases and the V segment lost 1 base, leaving 5 bases of the junction unmatched. The CDR3 DNA reads as TGTGCCAGCAGCTTAGGCGGACAGGGGGGTAATACGCAGTATTTT. Its protein product is CASSLGGQGGNTQYF.

V and J are TRBV7-2 and TRBJ2-5, with a weak D call TRBD2 (5 bases). CDR1 is SGHTA, CDR2 FQGNSA, per germline. V gave up 5 bases and J gave up 5 bases, with 12 bases separating them. The CDR3 contains 13 residues. The DNA of the CDR3 is TGTGCCAGCAGCCCAGACACGGGGGAGACCCAGTACTTC. It specifies CASSPDTGETQYF.

This clonotype has more than one count but fewer than ten. The chain uses TRBV15 and TRBJ2-3, with 9 bases fitting TRBD1. CDR3 size: 15 residues. Germline V gene data show CDR1 as LNHNV and CDR2 as YYDKDF (reference sequence). V shed 2 bases, J shed 4 bases, and the junction held 4 bases outside the gene matches. CDR3 residues: CATSRIQGAADTQYF. CDR3 bases: TGTGCCACCAGCAGAATACAGGGGGCGGCAGATACGCAGTATTTT. The full variable domain, its missing parts supplied by reference TRBV15 and TRBJ2-3, is DAMVIQNPRYQVTQFGKPVTLSCSQTLNHNVMYWYQQKSSQAPKLLFHYYDKDFNNEADTPDNFQSRRPNTSFCFLDIRSPGLGDTAMYLCATSRIQGAADTQYFGPGTRLTVL.

This rearrangement joins TRBV3-1 to TRBJ2-5; 9 bases line up with TRBD2. Trimming took 1 base from V and 1 from J; bases not matched to a gene: 1. Germline V gene sequence: CDR1 LGHDT, CDR2 YNNKEL (reference sequence). This CDR3 has 15 amino acids. CDR3 protein: CASSQGTSAQETQYF. DNA of the CDR3: TGTGCCAGCAGCCAAGGGACTAGCGCCCAAGAGACCCAGTACTTC.

This clonotype appeared a single time. The chain joins TRBV18 to TRBJ2-7, with 7 bases lining up with TRBD1. Near its end, the DNA agrees better with TRBJ2-4, so the J call may be wrong. CDR1 and CDR2 (germline): KGHSH, LQKENI. CDR3 length: 15 amino acids. This CDR3 is CASSPPGTATNIQYF. CDR3 in DNA: TGTGCCAGCTCACCACCCGGGACAGCGACTAACATTCAGTACTTC.

The chain recombines TRBV20-1 with TRBJ2-7, with D perhaps TRBD2 (6 bases). The V end was cut by 0 bases, the J end by 0 bases, with 9 bases between. CDR1 is DFQATT, CDR2 SNEGSKA, per germline (reference sequence). The CDR3 extends over 14 amino acids. CDR3 sequence reads: CSARDGGSSYEQYF. CDR3 nucleotides: TGCAGTGCTAGAGATGGGGGGTCCTCCTACGAGCAGTACTTC.

This clonotype was observed a handful of times. This chain links TRBV20-1 with TRBJ1-1; 7 positions agree with TRBD1. The CDR3 loop spans 15 amino acids. Germline CDR1 DFQATT, CDR2 SNEGSKA (reference sequence). Trimming removed 0 bases from V and 0 bases from J; junction bases left unmatched: 4. The CDR3 is CSARDFTGVNTEAFF. The CDR3 DNA reads TGCAGTGCTAGAGACTTCACAGGGGTGAACACTGAAGCTTTCTTT.

This chain links TRBV5-6 with TRBJ2-1; either TRBD1 or TRBD2 may supply D (6 bases each). V was cut by 4 bases and J by 9 bases, with 14 bases left in between. Looked up from germline, CDR1 is SGHDT and CDR2 is YYEEEE. The CDR3 is 13 residues long. Here the CDR3 DNA reads TGTGCCAGCAGCGTGGTCAAGGGGGGTGAGCAGTTCTTC. It is translated as CASSVVKGGEQFF.

The chain uses TRBV7-2 and TRBJ2-5; D might be TRBD1 (5 bases). This CDR3 has 17 residues. Germline V gene data show CDR1 as SGHTA and CDR2 as FQGNSA. V lost 7 bases, J lost 1 base, and 22 bases lay in between. The CDR3 loop reads CASTKAQGTGAQETQYF. CDR3 DNA sequence: TGTGCCAGCACCAAAGCGCAGGGTACTGGGGCCCAAGAGACCCAGTACTTC.

The chain uses TRBV20-1 and TRBJ2-2; 12 nucleotides line up with TRBD2. There are 18 residues in the CDR3. Germline V lookup: CDR1 DFQATT, CDR2 SNEGSKA (reference sequence). Trimming cost V 1 base and J 0 bases; bases outside gene matches: 6. CDR3 DNA: TGCAGTGCTAGAGCGGTGGCTAGCGGGAGGGCGAACACCGGGGAGCTGTTTTTT. Amino acids: CSARAVASGRANTGELFF.

The rearrangement links TRBV12-3 or TRBV12-4 to TRBJ2-7; 13 bases align to TRBD2. This CDR3 contains 18 residues. V lost 6 bases, J lost 1 base, and 12 bases stayed unmatched. The DNA for the CDR3 is TGTGCCAGCAGCTTCTTCGGGACTAGCGGGGATGCTTCCTACGAGCAGTACTTC. This encodes CASSFFGTSGDASYEQYF.